Each of the 23 T cell receptor beta chains below was sequenced from the same sample in a study of shared clonotypes between healthy human individuals. The data were produced by immunoSEQ multiplex PCR, yet TCRdb's version contains in-frame clones alone and is incomplete. In the table there are more than 2 million clones, approximately 95% of which are singletons. The naive CD8 population came from CD45RO-negative cells selected for CCR7, without terminally differentiated effector memory CD45RA+ cells. Sequenced input: naive CD8+ T cells sorted from blood. These receptors were taken from a man aged 18 to 29 in good health.

For this clone: This same CDR3 is encoded by further DNA sequences in the sample. J is TRBJ1-2 and V is TRBV27; D gene unclear. Trimming took 2 bases from V and 2 from J, leaving 6 bases between them. Germline CDR1 and CDR2: MNHEY and SMNVEV (reference sequence). The CDR3 extends over 13 amino acids. CDR3 nucleotide sequence: TGTGCCAGCAGTTTAGTGGGGAACTATGGCTACACCTTC. It yields the protein CASSLVGNYGYTF.

The chain links TRBV10-3 to TRBJ1-1, with D unclear. V dropped 4 bases and J dropped 4 bases, with 13 bases sitting between them. There are 14 residues in the CDR3. Germline CDR1 and CDR2: ENHRY and SYGVKD. In nucleotides, the CDR3 is TGTGCCATCAGTGCGCCGGGAGCTGGCACTGAAGCTTTCTTT. As protein: CAISAPGAGTEAFF.

This clone showed up just a few times. This chain connects TRBV10-1 to TRBJ2-3; D not resolved. Germline-derived CDR1 and CDR2 are WNHNN and SYGVQD (reference sequence). The CDR3 is 11 amino acids. Trimming pared 3 bases from V and 4 bases from J, leaving 2 bases between. The CDR3 protein is CASSDADTQYF. The CDR3 DNA is TGCGCCAGCAGTGACGCAGATACGCAGTATTTT.

The J gene is TRBJ2-1, the V gene TRBV5-4; 7 positions agree with TRBD2. CDR3 length: 14 residues. J gave up 4 bases and V 10 bases, and 11 bases lay outside the gene matches. Germline assignment: CDR1 SGHNT and CDR2 YYREEE (reference sequence). The CDR3 reads CAGGDGTSYNEQFF. The CDR3 region has the DNA TGTGCCGGGGGGGACGGGACTTCATACAATGAGCAGTTCTTC.

The chain links TRBV5-1 to TRBJ2-1, with 11 bases lining up with TRBD2. CDR3 size: 16 residues. V was clipped by 3 bases and J by 3 bases; unmatched bases: 5. Germline CDR1 is SGHRS and CDR2 is YFSETQ. CDR3 region: CASSSLAGGLYNEQFF. The CDR3 region has the DNA TGCGCCAGCAGCTCATTAGCGGGAGGGCTCTACAATGAGCAGTTCTTC.

The chain joins TRBV30 to TRBJ2-1; D is ambiguous. CDR3 size: 11 residues. Germline-derived CDR1 and CDR2 are GTSNPN and SVGIG (reference sequence). Between the trimmed V and J ends, which lost 5 bases and 8 bases, there was a span of 10 bases. The chain's CDR3 is CAWGLGYEQFF. In DNA form, the CDR3 reads TGTGCCTGGGGGTTAGGGTATGAGCAGTTCTTC. Filled out from reference TRBV30 and TRBJ2-1, the complete variable domain reads SQTIHQWPATLVQPVGSPLSLECTVEGTSNPNLYWYRQAAGRGLQLLFYSVGIGQISSEVPQNLSASRPQDRQFILSSKKLLLSDSGFYLCAWGLGYEQFFGPGTRLTVL.

The V gene is TRBV15, the J gene TRBJ1-5; maybe TRBD1 (5 bases). Germline lookup yields CDR1 LNHNV and CDR2 YYDKDF (reference sequence). V was pared by 0 bases and J by 4 bases, with 10 bases between. The CDR3 covers 15 residues. CDR3 loop: CATSRDLGQNQPQHF. The CDR3 region has the DNA TGTGCCACCAGCAGAGATCTGGGGCAGAATCAGCCCCAGCATTTT.

The chain is built from TRBV4-1 and TRBJ2-5; 9 nucleotides agree with TRBD2. Germline V gene data show CDR1 as MGHRA and CDR2 as YSYEKL. The CDR3 spans 18 residues. V lost 4 bases, J lost 0 bases, and 12 bases stayed unmatched. CDR3 coding DNA: TGCGCCAGCAGCCTGGGGGAAGCGGGGGGCACGTACCAAGAGACCCAGTACTTC. Its translation is CASSLGEAGGTYQETQYF.

V usage is TRBV13 and J usage is TRBJ1-2, with TRBD1 identical over 9 bases. CDR3 length: 16 amino acids. Losses at the gene ends were 1 base for V and 1 base for J; bases not matched to a gene: 4. The germline gives CDR1 PRHDT, CDR2 FYEKMQ (reference sequence). CDR3 sequence (DNA): TGTGCCAGCAGCTTAGCCCCGGGACAGGGTAACTATGGCTACACCTTC. It yields the protein CASSLAPGQGNYGYTF.

This clone has just one count. The chain links TRBV27 to TRBJ2-3; 8 bases are a match to TRBD2. This CDR3 region has 15 residues. Looked up from germline, CDR1 is MNHEY and CDR2 is SMNVEV (reference sequence). V lost 1 base to trimming and J lost 3 bases; unmatched junction nucleotides: 3. The chain's CDR3 is CASSLYPGGTDTQYF. CDR3 coding DNA: TGTGCCAGCAGTTTATACCCGGGAGGGACAGATACGCAGTATTTT.

The rearrangement uses TRBV11-2 and TRBJ2-4, with 10 bases lining up with TRBD1. Germline trimming cut 5 bases from V and 7 bases from J; bases unmatched to any gene: 5. The length of the CDR3 is 14 residues. The germline V gene encodes CDR1 SGHAT and CDR2 FQNNGV. CDR3 nucleotide sequence: TGTGCCAGCAGCACCCGACAGGGGGCGAACATTCAGTACTTC. Translation: CASSTRQGANIQYF. The full variable domain, its missing parts supplied by reference TRBV11-2 and TRBJ2-4, is EAGVAQSPRYKIIEKRQSVAFWCNPISGHATLYWYQQILGQGPKLLIQFQNNGVVDDSQLPKDRFSAERLKGVDSTLKIQPAKLEDSAVYLCASSTRQGANIQYFGAGTRLSVL.

The rearrangement uses TRBV5-8 and TRBJ1-1; tentatively, D is TRBD1 (6 bases). The germline CDR1 and CDR2 sequences are SGHTS and YDEGEE. Trimming stripped 4 bases from V and 1 base from J, with 11 bases between. There are 14 residues in the CDR3. This CDR3 is CASSHGQWNTEAFF. CDR3 sequence (DNA): TGTGCCAGCAGCCACGGACAGTGGAACACTGAAGCTTTCTTT.

For this clone: Other nucleotide sequences in the sample specify the same CDR3. The chain recombines TRBV6-5 with TRBJ2-7; unclear D gene. V was shortened by 4 bases and J by 2 bases, with 3 bases between the two germline ends. Per the germline V gene, CDR1 is MNHEY and CDR2 is SVGAGI. The CDR3 has 11 residues. In nucleotides, the CDR3 is TGTGCCAGCAGTTCACCCTACGAGCAGTACTTC. Protein sequence: CASSSPYEQYF.

CDR3 sequence: CASTQGTADGYTF. The CDR3 region has the DNA TGCGCCAGCACTCAGGGGACAGCAGATGGCTACACCTTC. The rearrangement links TRBV4-1 to TRBJ1-2; 7 bases fit TRBD1. Germline lookup yields CDR1 MGHRA and CDR2 YSYEKL. V was clipped by 7 bases and J by 6 bases; unmatched bases: 8. The CDR3 covers 13 residues.

The chain carries TRBV10-2 and TRBJ2-2; D is perhaps TRBD1 or TRBD2 (5 bases each). The CDR3 extends over 15 amino acids. From germline, CDR1 is WSHSY and CDR2 SAAADI. Trimming removed 6 bases from V and 6 bases from J, with 17 bases in between. The CDR3, as DNA: TGCGCCAGCAGCCCCGATGACCCGGGACCCGGGGAGCTGTTTTTT. Amino acids: CASSPDDPGPGELFF.

Worth noting for this clone: The same CDR3 can be traced to other DNA sequences in this sample. CDR3 bases: TGTGCCAGCAGTTGGGCAGGGGGGAACACTGAAGCTTTCTTT. Its protein is CASSWAGGNTEAFF. J is TRBJ1-1 and V is TRBV27, with 7 bases that match TRBD1. V was pared by 4 bases and J by 1 base, with 3 bases of the junction left unmatched. The CDR3 is 14 amino acids. Germline loops: CDR1 MNHEY, CDR2 SMNVEV (reference sequence).

To note about this clone: Other DNA sequences in this sample translate to the same CDR3. This rearrangement joins TRBV27 to TRBJ2-7, with unresolved D. The CDR3 consists of 13 residues. Per the germline V gene, CDR1 is MNHEY and CDR2 is SMNVEV (reference sequence). Trimming stripped 5 bases from V and 4 bases from J, with 12 bases between. The CDR3 spells CASSLSDSYEQYF. CDR3 DNA sequence: TGTGCCAGCAGTCTCTCCGATAGTTACGAGCAGTACTTC.

In this sample, this clone turned up once. This chain links TRBV5-6 with TRBJ2-7; D may be TRBD1 (5 bases). In germline, CDR1 is SGHDT, CDR2 YYEEEE. CDR3 length: 16 amino acids. The germline V and J ends were trimmed by 0 bases and 5 bases, with 18 bases remaining between them. CDR3 nucleotides: TGTGCCAGCAGCTTGGCGCTGCACTCCCAAGGGGACGAGCAGTACTTC. This translates into CASSLALHSQGDEQYF.

Only one count was recorded for this clone. The same CDR3 arises from other DNA sequences in this sample as well. J is TRBJ2-2 and V is TRBV7-9; a weak D match, TRBD1 (5 bases). The ends were cut back, 5 bases at V and 0 bases at J, with 10 bases in the middle. Germline V gene sequence: CDR1 SEHNR, CDR2 FQNEAQ (reference sequence). This CDR3 is built from 15 residues. For the CDR3, the DNA is TGTGCCAGCAGCCCCCCAGGGCCGAACACCGGGGAGCTGTTTTTT. Amino acid sequence: CASSPPGPNTGELFF.

The V call is TRBV6-1, the J call TRBJ2-7; TRBD1 matches 12 bases. This CDR3 is built from 15 residues. Losses at the gene ends were 4 bases for V and 7 bases for J; bases not matched to a gene: 8. Germline CDR1 and CDR2: MNHNS and SASEGT. The CDR3 loop is CASSVWGQGAGEQYF. The DNA for the CDR3 is TGTGCCAGCAGTGTGTGGGGACAGGGGGCGGGTGAGCAGTACTTC.

J is TRBJ2-2 and V is TRBV10-3; D uncertain. The CDR3 has 12 amino acids. Trimming shortened V by 10 bases and J by 0 bases, and 6 bases separated the two germline ends. Germline-derived CDR1 and CDR2 are ENHRY and SYGVKD. The CDR3 loop reads CATPSNTGELFF. As DNA, the CDR3 is TGTGCCACCCCATCGAACACCGGGGAGCTGTTTTTT.

The CDR3 DNA is TGTGCCTGGAGTTCCCTTCGACAGGGGCTACATGGCTACACCTTC. Its translation: CAWSSLRQGLHGYTF. The chain combines TRBV30 with TRBJ1-2, with 8 bases aligning to TRBD1. The V segment lost 2 bases and the J segment 6 bases; nucleotides outside the gene matches: 11. The CDR3 has 15 amino acids. Germline loops: CDR1 GTSNPN, CDR2 SVGIG (reference sequence).

V and J are TRBV7-6 and TRBJ2-5; 7 bases are shared with TRBD2. Germline CDR1 SGHVS, CDR2 FNYEAQ. This CDR3 contains 15 residues. The V segment lost 2 bases and the J segment 4 bases; nucleotides outside the gene matches: 7. CDR3 DNA sequence: TGTGCCAGCAGCTTATATGGCGGGGAGGGAGAGACCCAGTACTTC. As protein: CASSLYGGEGETQYF. The full variable domain, with the rest looked up from reference TRBV7-6 and TRBJ2-5, is GAGVSQSPRYKVTKRGQDVALRCDPISGHVSLYWYRQALGQGPEFLTYFNYEAQQDKSGLPNDRFSAERPEGSISTLTIQRTEQRDSAMYRCASSLYGGEGETQYFGPGTRLLVL.